Listed here are 26 T cell receptor beta chains from one sample, sequenced in a study of cytomegalovirus exposure and HLA in healthy donors. The PCR made use of 60 Vbeta and 13 Jbeta primers. TCRdb's copy holds only in-frame clones and misses some; the assay was immunoSEQ multiplex PCR. The sample yields approximately 200,000 clones, approximately 84% seen once. The specimen was PBMCs. The receptors stem from a boy aged 5-17 years in good health and CMV-seronegative.

The chain employs TRBV28 and TRBJ2-2, with 7 bases aligning to TRBD2. Germline values: CDR1 MDHEN, CDR2 SYDVKM. With 7 bases clipped from V and 7 bases from J, the junction kept 6 bases outside the gene matches. This CDR3 region has 13 residues. Here the CDR3 reads CASKTSEVGELFF. In DNA, the CDR3 is TGTGCCAGCAAAACTAGCGAAGTCGGGGAGCTGTTTTTT.

The chain employs TRBV7-6 and TRBJ1-1; the match to TRBD1 covers 9 bases. Losses at the gene ends were 5 bases for V and 5 bases for J; bases not matched to a gene: 12. This CDR3 region has 16 residues. CDR1 is SGHVS, CDR2 FNYEAQ, per germline. CDR3 region: CASSPLPPGTGTEAFF. The CDR3 region has the DNA TGTGCCAGCAGCCCGCTCCCCCCCGGGACAGGGACTGAAGCTTTCTTT. Full variable domain (outside the CDR3, taken from reference TRBV7-6 and TRBJ1-1): GAGVSQSPRYKVTKRGQDVALRCDPISGHVSLYWYRQALGQGPEFLTYFNYEAQQDKSGLPNDRFSAERPEGSISTLTIQRTEQRDSAMYRCASSPLPPGTGTEAFFGQGTRLTVV.

This clone is a singleton in its sample. This sequence joins TRBV10-3 and TRBJ1-2; D ambiguous. Per germline, CDR1 ENHRY and CDR2 SYGVKD. V shed 3 bases and J shed 3 bases, with 8 bases lying between them. This CDR3 spans 13 amino acids. In DNA, the CDR3 is TGTGCCATCAGTGACTTGGCGGACTATGGCTACACCTTC. Amino acid sequence: CAISDLADYGYTF.

This clone was counted only a few times. The V and J genes are TRBV10-3 and TRBJ2-7, with D maybe TRBD2 (6 bases). Per germline, CDR1 ENHRY and CDR2 SYGVKD. The CDR3 loop spans 15 amino acids. V lost 10 bases and J 0 bases, leaving 19 bases between the germline ends. The CDR3 sequence is CATRQGGYSSYEQYF. CDR3 DNA sequence: TGTGCCACCAGGCAGGGAGGCTACAGCTCCTACGAGCAGTACTTC.

This clone was seen more than once but under ten times. This sample also contains other DNA sequences that code for the same CDR3. This chain connects TRBV7-6 to TRBJ1-1; D may be TRBD1 (6 bases). The CDR3 is 13 amino acids. V was cut by 1 base and J by 4 bases, with 7 bases left in between. The germline V gene has CDR1 SGHVS and CDR2 FNYEAQ. CDR3 coding DNA: TGTGCCAGCAGCTTAGGAGGGGGCACTGAAGCTTTCTTT. Translated: CASSLGGGTEAFF.

The chain is built from TRBV18 and TRBJ1-5; D may be TRBD1 (5 bases). The CDR3 length is 14 residues. V was clipped by 3 bases and J by 3 bases, with 9 bases between them. CDR1 KGHSH and CDR2 LQKENI come from the germline V gene. The CDR3 DNA is TGTGCCAGCTCACCGCGACAGAACAATCAGCCCCAGCATTTT. The encoded protein is CASSPRQNNQPQHF. Variable domain in full (rest from reference TRBV18 and TRBJ1-5): NAGVMQNPRHLVRRRGQEARLRCSPMKGHSHVYWYRQLPEEGLKFMVYLQKENIIDESGMPKERFSAEFPKEGPSILRIQQVVRGDSAAYFCASSPRQNNQPQHFGDGTRLSIL.

This chain connects TRBV1 to TRBJ1-2; the table's D call TRBD1 went unverified against the DNA. TRBV1 is recorded as a pseudogene. The CDR3 is made up of 14 amino acids. The CDR3 sequence: CTSSQDRPDYGYTF. DNA for the CDR3: TGCACCAGCAGCCAAGACCGCCCAGACTATGGCTACACCTTC.

The chain carries TRBV15 and TRBJ2-7, with D possibly being TRBD2 (6 bases). Trimming stripped 0 bases from V and 3 bases from J, with 15 bases between. Germline lookup yields CDR1 LNHNV and CDR2 YYDKDF (reference sequence). The CDR3 runs to 16 residues. The CDR3 here is CATSRDYGTGHYEQYF. The CDR3 DNA reads as TGTGCCACCAGCAGAGATTACGGGACTGGACACTACGAGCAGTACTTC.

With regard to this clone: A much larger clone is a single base away; this may be a read error. The chain employs TRBV2 and TRBJ2-2; 9 bases map to TRBD2. Germline values: CDR1 SNHLY, CDR2 FYNNEI. CDR3 length: 15 residues. The trim removed 5 bases at V and 0 bases at J, leaving 1 base unmatched. DNA of the CDR3: TGTGCCAGCAGTCCTAGCGGGGCGAACACCGGGGAGCTGTTTTTT. It is translated as CASSPSGANTGELFF.

The chain employs TRBV28 and TRBJ2-4, with D possibly matching TRBD1 (6 bases). Germline V CDR1 and CDR2: MDHEN, SYDVKM. The CDR3 length is 15 residues. Trimming took 3 bases from V and 0 from J, leaving 9 bases between them. The CDR3 DNA is TGTGCCAGCAGTTTGAAGGACAGAGCCAAAAACATTCAGTACTTC. Protein: CASSLKDRAKNIQYF.

The V call is TRBV9, the J call TRBJ2-1; no firm D call. The CDR3 loop spans 14 amino acids. The germline V and J ends were trimmed by 5 bases and 5 bases, with 14 bases remaining between them. Germline assignment: CDR1 SGDLS and CDR2 YYNGEE. CDR3 residues: CASSRARTDNEQFF. The DNA of the CDR3 is TGTGCCAGCAGTCGCGCTCGAACGGACAATGAGCAGTTCTTC.

This clone has a single count. The chain combines TRBV9 with TRBJ1-2, with TRBD1 matching over 9 bases. There are 15 residues in the CDR3. CDR1 is SGDLS and CDR2 is YYNGEE in the germline V gene. V shed 4 bases and J 6 bases; nucleotides not matched to a gene: 10. CDR3 loop: CASSTRDRVLNGYTF. For the CDR3, the DNA is TGTGCCAGCAGCACCCGGGACAGGGTCTTGAATGGCTACACCTTC.

A word on this clone: A junction boundary mismatches the germline segment, possibly from a read error. V usage is TRBV19 and J usage is TRBJ2-7; the match to TRBD2 covers 12 bases. The length of the CDR3 is 15 residues. Germline CDR1 reads LNHDA; CDR2 reads SQIVND (reference sequence). The CDR3 DNA follows: TGTGCCAGTAGTTTGCCCGGGACTAGCGGGCCCCGCAGGTTCTTC. This encodes CASSLPGTSGPRRFF.

The V call is TRBV4-1, the J call TRBJ1-1, with D perhaps TRBD1 (5 bases). The CDR3 has 14 amino acids. Per the germline V gene, CDR1 is MGHRA and CDR2 is YSYEKL. V gave up 2 bases and J gave up 4 bases, with 11 bases separating them. As DNA, the CDR3 is TGCGCCAGCAGCCAACAGGGTCGTATCACTGAAGCTTTCTTT. This translates into CASSQQGRITEAFF.

The chain links TRBV28 to TRBJ1-3; TRBD1 matches at 7 bases. The ends lost 4 bases at V and 2 bases at J; junction bases unmatched: 5. The CDR3 has 15 amino acids. Germline loops: CDR1 MDHEN, CDR2 SYDVKM. The chain's CDR3 is CASSSTTGTGNTIYF. The CDR3, as DNA: TGTGCCAGCAGTTCCACGACAGGGACTGGAAACACCATATATTTT.

The DNA for the CDR3 is TGTGCCACCAGCAGAACCCCAGGGGGTCGGAGCAATCAGCCCCAGCATTTT. This translates into CATSRTPGGRSNQPQHF. V gene TRBV15 combines with J gene TRBJ1-5; 7 bases agree with TRBD1. The J segment lost 1 base and the V segment lost 2 bases, leaving 8 bases of the junction unmatched. This CDR3 region has 17 residues. Germline CDR1 and CDR2: LNHNV and YYDKDF (reference sequence). The full variable domain, completed using reference TRBV15 and TRBJ1-5, is DAMVIQNPRYQVTQFGKPVTLSCSQTLNHNVMYWYQQKSSQAPKLLFHYYDKDFNNEADTPDNFQSRRPNTSFCFLDIRSPGLGDTAMYLCATSRTPGGRSNQPQHFGDGTRLSIL.

This clone was observed a handful of times. CDR3 residues: CASSIDYGEAFF. DNA of the CDR3: TGTGCCAGTAGTATAGATTACGGGGAAGCTTTCTTT. The chain joins TRBV19 to TRBJ1-1; unclear D gene. This CDR3 contains 12 residues. From germline, CDR1 is LNHDA and CDR2 SQIVND (reference sequence). V gave up 0 bases and J gave up 8 bases, with 7 bases separating them.

This rearrangement joins TRBV5-6 to TRBJ2-1; D remains unclear. V lost 5 bases to trimming and J lost 0 bases, with 12 bases between them. The CDR3 runs to 15 residues. Germline-derived CDR1 and CDR2 are SGHDT and YYEEEE. The CDR3 region is CASSYYVSSYNEQFF. In DNA form, the CDR3 reads TGTGCCAGCAGTTACTATGTGAGCTCCTACAATGAGCAGTTCTTC.

The chain couples TRBV6-5 to TRBJ1-2, with 7 positions matching TRBD1. V shed 9 bases, J shed 7 bases, and the junction held 8 bases outside the gene matches. The CDR3 contains 12 residues. Germline lookup yields CDR1 MNHEY and CDR2 SVGAGI. The CDR3 is CARTQGESGYTF. CDR3 coding DNA: TGTGCCAGGACTCAGGGGGAGAGTGGCTACACCTTC.

The chain uses TRBV2 and TRBJ2-5; 13 positions match TRBD2. TRBJ2-7 matches the DNA end more closely, so the J call is doubtful. Germline loops: CDR1 SNHLY, CDR2 FYNNEI. This CDR3 spans 14 amino acids. The CDR3 loop is CASSRLAGGYEQYF. The CDR3 DNA sequence: TGTGCCAGCAGTCGACTAGCGGGAGGATACGAGCAGTACTTC.

The chain links TRBV30 to TRBJ1-2, with 10 bases aligning to TRBD1. V gave up 1 base and J gave up 6 bases; unmatched junction bases: 5. In germline, CDR1 is GTSNPN, CDR2 SVGIG (reference sequence). CDR3 size: 14 residues. DNA of the CDR3: TGTGCCTGGAGTGCTCGGGACAGGGGAAATGGCTACACCTTC. Translated: CAWSARDRGNGYTF.

This chain connects TRBV7-9 to TRBJ1-1, with D perhaps matching TRBD1 (5 bases). This CDR3 contains 13 residues. The V gene's germline CDR1 is SEHNR and CDR2 FQNEAQ (reference sequence). V was shortened by 8 bases and J by 5 bases, with 15 bases between the two germline ends. The CDR3 protein is CASYQGMETEAFF. The CDR3 region has the DNA TGTGCCAGCTACCAGGGTATGGAGACTGAAGCTTTCTTT.

The rearrangement links TRBV29-1 to TRBJ2-3, with D possibly matching TRBD1 (7 bases). V lost 2 bases and J 3 bases, leaving 15 bases between the germline ends. CDR3 length: 15 residues. Germline V gene lookup returns CDR1 SQVTM and CDR2 ANQGSEA. CDR3 DNA: TGCAGCGTTGAAATGACAGGGACTTCGACAGATACGCAGTATTTT. Its protein product is CSVEMTGTSTDTQYF.

The V call is TRBV9, the J call TRBJ2-1; 7 bases agree with TRBD1. Unmatched junction bases numbered 5, after V lost 0 bases and J lost 5 bases. This CDR3 has 15 amino acids. Germline CDR1 reads SGDLS; CDR2 reads YYNGEE. This CDR3 is CASSVVTGAHNEQFF. The CDR3 DNA reads TGTGCCAGCAGCGTAGTAACAGGGGCACACAATGAGCAGTTCTTC.

The DNA of the CDR3 is TGTGCCAGCAGCTTTCCAAACAATGAGCAGTTCTTC. Encoded protein: CASSFPNNEQFF. This rearrangement joins TRBV5-4 to TRBJ2-1; the D is unclear. This CDR3 spans 12 amino acids. V was pared by 2 bases and J by 5 bases, with 5 bases between. Germline values: CDR1 SGHNT, CDR2 YYREEE (reference sequence).

The rearrangement links TRBV28 to TRBJ2-3, with 15 bases identical to TRBD2. Germline lookup yields CDR1 MDHEN and CDR2 SYDVKM. V lost 8 bases and J lost 0; bases outside the gene matches: 9. The CDR3 has 18 amino acids. The CDR3 DNA follows: TGTGCCAGCGCATCCGGGACTAGCGGGAGGCCGAGCACAGATACGCAGTATTTT. Its translation: CASASGTSGRPSTDTQYF.